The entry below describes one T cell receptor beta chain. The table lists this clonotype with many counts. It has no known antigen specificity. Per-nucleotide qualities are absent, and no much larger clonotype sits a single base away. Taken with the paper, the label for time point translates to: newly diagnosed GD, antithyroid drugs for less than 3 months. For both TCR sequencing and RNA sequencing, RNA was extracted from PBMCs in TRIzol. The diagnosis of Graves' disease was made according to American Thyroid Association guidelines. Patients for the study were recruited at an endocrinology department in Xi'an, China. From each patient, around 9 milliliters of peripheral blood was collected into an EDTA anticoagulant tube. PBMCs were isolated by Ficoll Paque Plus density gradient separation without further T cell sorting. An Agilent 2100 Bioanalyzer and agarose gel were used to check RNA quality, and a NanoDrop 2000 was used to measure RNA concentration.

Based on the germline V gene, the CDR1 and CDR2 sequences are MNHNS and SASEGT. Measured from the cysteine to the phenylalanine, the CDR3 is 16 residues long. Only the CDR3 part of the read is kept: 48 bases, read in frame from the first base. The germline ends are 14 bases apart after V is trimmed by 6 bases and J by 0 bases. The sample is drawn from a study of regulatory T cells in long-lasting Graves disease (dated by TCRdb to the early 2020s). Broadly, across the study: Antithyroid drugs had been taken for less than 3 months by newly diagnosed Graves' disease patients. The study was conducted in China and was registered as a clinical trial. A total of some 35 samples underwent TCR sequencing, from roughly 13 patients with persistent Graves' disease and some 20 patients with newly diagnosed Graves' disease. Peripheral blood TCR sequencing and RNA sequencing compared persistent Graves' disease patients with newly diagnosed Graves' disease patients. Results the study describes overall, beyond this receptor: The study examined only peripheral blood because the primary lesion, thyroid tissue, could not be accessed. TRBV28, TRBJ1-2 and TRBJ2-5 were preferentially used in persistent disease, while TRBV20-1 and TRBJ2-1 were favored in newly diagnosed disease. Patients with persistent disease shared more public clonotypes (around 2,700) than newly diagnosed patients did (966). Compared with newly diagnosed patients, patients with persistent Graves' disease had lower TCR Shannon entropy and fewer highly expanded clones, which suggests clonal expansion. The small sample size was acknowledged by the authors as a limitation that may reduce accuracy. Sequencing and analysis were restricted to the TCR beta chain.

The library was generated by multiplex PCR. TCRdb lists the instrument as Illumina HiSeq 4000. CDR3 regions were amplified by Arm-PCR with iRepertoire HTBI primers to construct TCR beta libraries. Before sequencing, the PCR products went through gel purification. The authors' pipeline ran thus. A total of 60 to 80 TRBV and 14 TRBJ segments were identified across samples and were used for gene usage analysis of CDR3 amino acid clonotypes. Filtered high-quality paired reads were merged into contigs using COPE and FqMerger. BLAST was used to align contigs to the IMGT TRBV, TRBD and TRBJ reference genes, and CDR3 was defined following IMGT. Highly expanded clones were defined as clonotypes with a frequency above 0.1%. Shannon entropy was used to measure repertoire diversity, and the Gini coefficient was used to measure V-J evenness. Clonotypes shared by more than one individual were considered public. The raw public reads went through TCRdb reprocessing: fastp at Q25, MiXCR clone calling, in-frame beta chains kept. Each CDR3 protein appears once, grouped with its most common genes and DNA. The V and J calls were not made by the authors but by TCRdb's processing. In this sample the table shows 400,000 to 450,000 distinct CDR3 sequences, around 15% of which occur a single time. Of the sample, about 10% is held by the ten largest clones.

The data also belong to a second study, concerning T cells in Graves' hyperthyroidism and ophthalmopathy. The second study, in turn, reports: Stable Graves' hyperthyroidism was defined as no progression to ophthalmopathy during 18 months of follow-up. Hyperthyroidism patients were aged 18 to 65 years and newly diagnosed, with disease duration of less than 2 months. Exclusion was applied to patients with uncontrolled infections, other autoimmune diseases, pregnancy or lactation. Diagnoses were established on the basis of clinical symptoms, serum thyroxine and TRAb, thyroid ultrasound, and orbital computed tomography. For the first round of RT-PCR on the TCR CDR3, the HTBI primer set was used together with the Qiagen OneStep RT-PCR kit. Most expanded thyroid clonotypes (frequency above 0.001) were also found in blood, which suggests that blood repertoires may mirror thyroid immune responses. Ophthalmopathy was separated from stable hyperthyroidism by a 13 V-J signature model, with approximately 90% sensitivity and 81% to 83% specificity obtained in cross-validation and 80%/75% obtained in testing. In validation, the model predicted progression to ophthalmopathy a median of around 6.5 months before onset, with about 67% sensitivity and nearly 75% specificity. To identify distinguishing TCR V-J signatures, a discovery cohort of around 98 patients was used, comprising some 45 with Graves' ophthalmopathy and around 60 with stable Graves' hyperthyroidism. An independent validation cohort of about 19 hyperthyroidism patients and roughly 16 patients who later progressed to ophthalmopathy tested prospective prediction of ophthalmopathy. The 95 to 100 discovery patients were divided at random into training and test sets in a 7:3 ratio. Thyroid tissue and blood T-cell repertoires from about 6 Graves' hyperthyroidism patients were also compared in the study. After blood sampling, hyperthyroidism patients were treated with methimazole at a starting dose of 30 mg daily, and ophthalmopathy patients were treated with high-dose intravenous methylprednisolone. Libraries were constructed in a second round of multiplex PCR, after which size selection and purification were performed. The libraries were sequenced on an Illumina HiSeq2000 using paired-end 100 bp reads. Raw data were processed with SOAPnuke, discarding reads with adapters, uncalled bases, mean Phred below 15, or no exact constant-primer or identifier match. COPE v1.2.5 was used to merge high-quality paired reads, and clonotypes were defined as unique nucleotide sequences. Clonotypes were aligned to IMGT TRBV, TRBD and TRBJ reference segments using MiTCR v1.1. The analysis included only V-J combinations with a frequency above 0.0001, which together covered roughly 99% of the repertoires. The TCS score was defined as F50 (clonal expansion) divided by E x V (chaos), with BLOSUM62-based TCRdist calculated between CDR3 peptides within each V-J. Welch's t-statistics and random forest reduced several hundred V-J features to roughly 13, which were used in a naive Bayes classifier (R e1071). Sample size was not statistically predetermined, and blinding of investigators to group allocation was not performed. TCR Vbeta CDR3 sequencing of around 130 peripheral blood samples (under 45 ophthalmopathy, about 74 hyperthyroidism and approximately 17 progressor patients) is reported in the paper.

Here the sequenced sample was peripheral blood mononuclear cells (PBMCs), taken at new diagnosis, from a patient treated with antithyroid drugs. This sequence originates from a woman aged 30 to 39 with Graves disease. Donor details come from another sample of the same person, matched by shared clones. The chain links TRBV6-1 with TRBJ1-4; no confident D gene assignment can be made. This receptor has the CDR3 CASSPSNRATNEKLFF. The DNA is TGTGCCAGCAGCCCTAGTAACAGAGCAACTAATGAAAAACTGTTTTTT.